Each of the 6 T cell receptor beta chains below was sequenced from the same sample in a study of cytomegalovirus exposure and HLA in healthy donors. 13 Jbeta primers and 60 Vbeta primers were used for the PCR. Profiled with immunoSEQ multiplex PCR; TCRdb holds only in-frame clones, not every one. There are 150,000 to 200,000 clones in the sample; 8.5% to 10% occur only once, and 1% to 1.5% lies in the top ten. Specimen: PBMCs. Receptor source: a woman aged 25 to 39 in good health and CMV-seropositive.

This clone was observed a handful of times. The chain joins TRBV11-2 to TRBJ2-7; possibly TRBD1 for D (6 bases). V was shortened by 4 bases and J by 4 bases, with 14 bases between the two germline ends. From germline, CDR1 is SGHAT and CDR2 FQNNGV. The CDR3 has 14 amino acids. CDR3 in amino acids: CASSSRDMPYEQYF. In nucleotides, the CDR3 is TGTGCCAGCAGCTCCCGGGACATGCCTTACGAGCAGTACTTC. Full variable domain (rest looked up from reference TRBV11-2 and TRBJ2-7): EAGVAQSPRYKIIEKRQSVAFWCNPISGHATLYWYQQILGQGPKLLIQFQNNGVVDDSQLPKDRFSAERLKGVDSTLKIQPAKLEDSAVYLCASSSRDMPYEQYFGPGTRLTVT.

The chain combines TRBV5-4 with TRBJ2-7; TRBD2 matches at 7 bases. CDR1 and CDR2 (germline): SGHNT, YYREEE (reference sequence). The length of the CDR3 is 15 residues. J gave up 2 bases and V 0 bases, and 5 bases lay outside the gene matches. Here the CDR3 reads CASSLAGGRAYEQYF. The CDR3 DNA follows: TGTGCCAGCAGCTTGGCTGGCGGGAGAGCCTACGAGCAGTACTTC.

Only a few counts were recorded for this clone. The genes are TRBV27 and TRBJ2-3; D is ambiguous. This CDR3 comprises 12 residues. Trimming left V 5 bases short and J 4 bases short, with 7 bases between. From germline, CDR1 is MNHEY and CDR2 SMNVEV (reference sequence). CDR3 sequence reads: CASSPLSDTQYF. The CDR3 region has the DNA TGTGCCAGCAGTCCCCTCTCAGATACGCAGTATTTT.

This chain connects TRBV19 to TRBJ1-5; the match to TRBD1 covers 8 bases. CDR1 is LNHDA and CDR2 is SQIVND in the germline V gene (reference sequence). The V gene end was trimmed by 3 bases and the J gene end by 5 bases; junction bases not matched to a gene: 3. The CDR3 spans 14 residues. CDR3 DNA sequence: TGTGCCAGTAGTATCGGACAGGGCTATCAGCCCCAGCATTTT. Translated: CASSIGQGYQPQHF.

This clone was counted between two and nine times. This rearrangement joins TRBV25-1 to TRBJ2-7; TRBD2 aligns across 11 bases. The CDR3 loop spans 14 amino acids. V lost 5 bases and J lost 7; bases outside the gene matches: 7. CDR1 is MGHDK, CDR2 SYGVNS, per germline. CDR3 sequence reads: CASSTIAGGWEQYF. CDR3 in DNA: TGTGCCAGCAGTACGATAGCGGGAGGGTGGGAGCAGTACTTC.

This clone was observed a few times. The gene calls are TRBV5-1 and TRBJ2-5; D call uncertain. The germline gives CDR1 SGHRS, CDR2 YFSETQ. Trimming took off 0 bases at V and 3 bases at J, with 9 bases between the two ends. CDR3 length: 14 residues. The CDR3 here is CASSLGWLKETQYF. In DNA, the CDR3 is TGCGCCAGCAGCTTGGGCTGGCTCAAAGAGACCCAGTACTTC.